A selection of T cell receptor beta chains follows, all from one sample in a study of blood T cell repertoires in COVID-19. Some clones are missing from TCRdb's copy, which holds only in-frame ones; the method was immunoSEQ multiplex PCR. Among approximately 180,000 clones listed, 80% to 90% were seen once. Material for sequencing was peripheral blood. The receptors come from a woman between 65 and 79 years old with COVID-19, enrolled during active disease. CDR3s include the opening cysteine and the closing phenylalanine or tryptophan. A D gene is named only where the DNA matches it firmly. Some rows mark clone size as missing; the rest say once, few, many or name a class of expanded clone.

clone size: -; CDR3 length: 14; V gene: TRBV30; D gene: -; J gene: TRBJ1-6; CDR3 protein: CAWSVGTTNSPLHF; CDR3 DNA: TGTGCCTGGAGTGTAGGGACAACGAACTCACCCCTCCACTTT
clone size: -; CDR3 length: 14; V gene: TRBV10-3; D gene: -; J gene: TRBJ1-4; CDR3 protein: CAISDGHSNEKLFF; CDR3 DNA: TGTGCCATCAGTGATGGACACTCCAATGAAAAACTGTTTTTT
clone size: -; CDR3 length: 15; V gene: TRBV3-1/TRBV3-2; D gene: -; J gene: TRBJ2-7; CDR3 protein: CASSQNSRSYGEQYF; CDR3 DNA: TGTGCCAGCAGCCAGAACAGCAGGTCTTATGGCGAGCAGTACTTC
clone size: -; CDR3 length: 14; V gene: TRBV30; D gene: -; J gene: TRBJ2-1; CDR3 protein: CAWSVHRGYDEQFF; CDR3 DNA: TGTGCCTGGAGTGTACATCGAGGCTACGATGAGCAGTTCTTC
clone size: -; CDR3 length: 15; V gene: TRBV7-9; D gene: TRBD2; J gene: TRBJ2-1; CDR3 protein: CASSFMGGRANEQFF; CDR3 DNA: TGTGCCAGCAGCTTTATGGGTGGGAGGGCCAATGAGCAGTTCTTC
clone size: -; CDR3 length: 13; V gene: TRBV5-1; D gene: -; J gene: TRBJ2-3; CDR3 protein: CASSSAAPDTQYF; CDR3 DNA: TGCGCCAGCAGCTCCGCGGCCCCAGATACGCAGTATTTT
clone size: once; CDR3 length: 13; V gene: TRBV15; D gene: -; J gene: TRBJ1-2; CDR3 protein: CATRPRGPYGYTF; CDR3 DNA: TGTGCCACCAGACCGCGGGGCCCTTATGGCTACACCTTC
clone size: -; CDR3 length: 13; V gene: TRBV30; D gene: -; J gene: TRBJ1-1; CDR3 protein: CAWSKESNTEAFF; CDR3 DNA: TGTGCCTGGAGTAAAGAGTCAAACACTGAAGCTTTCTTT
clone size: -; CDR3 length: 20; V gene: TRBV28; D gene: TRBD1; J gene: TRBJ1-2; CDR3 protein: CASSHSIFGTGDGVAYGYTF; CDR3 DNA: TGTGCCAGCAGTCACAGTATTTTTGGGACAGGGGATGGGGTTGCCTATGGCTACACCTTC
clone size: -; CDR3 length: 19; V gene: TRBV9; D gene: TRBD2; J gene: TRBJ2-2; CDR3 protein: CASSEGLAGGNLRTGELFF; CDR3 DNA: TGTGCCAGCAGCGAGGGACTAGCGGGAGGCAACCTGCGCACCGGGGAGCTGTTTTTT
clone size: -; CDR3 length: 15; V gene: TRBV27; D gene: TRBD1; J gene: TRBJ1-1; CDR3 protein: CASSLGVGQGTEAFF; CDR3 DNA: TGTGCCAGCAGTTTAGGGGTTGGACAGGGCACTGAAGCTTTCTTT
clone size: -; CDR3 length: 15; V gene: TRBV2; D gene: TRBD2; J gene: TRBJ2-3; CDR3 protein: CASSAGLAGPDTQYF; CDR3 DNA: TGTGCCAGCAGTGCCGGACTAGCGGGTCCAGATACGCAGTATTTT
clone size: -; CDR3 length: 15; V gene: TRBV7-2; D gene: TRBD1; J gene: TRBJ1-2; CDR3 protein: CASRRTTTGGYGYTF; CDR3 DNA: TGTGCCAGCAGGCGTACTACGACAGGGGGTTATGGCTACACCTTC
clone size: -; CDR3 length: 15; V gene: TRBV24-1; D gene: TRBD1; J gene: TRBJ2-5; CDR3 protein: CATSDFYRGQETQYF; CDR3 DNA: TGTGCCACCAGTGATTTTTACAGGGGACAAGAGACCCAGTACTTC
clone size: -; CDR3 length: 13; V gene: TRBV9; D gene: -; J gene: TRBJ2-7; CDR3 protein: CASSVGLVHEQYF; CDR3 DNA: TGTGCCAGCAGCGTAGGGCTGGTCCACGAGCAGTACTTC
clone size: once; CDR3 length: 12; V gene: TRBV24-1; D gene: -; J gene: TRBJ1-1; CDR3 protein: CATSDFGGKAFF; CDR3 DNA: TGTGCCACCAGTGATTTCGGGGGAAAAGCTTTCTTT
clone size: -; CDR3 length: 18; V gene: TRBV27; D gene: TRBD1; J gene: TRBJ2-1; CDR3 protein: CASRPGQGSGTTNDGQFF; CDR3 DNA: TGTGCCAGCAGACCGGGACAGGGGTCCGGGACTACCAATGACGGGCAGTTCTTC
clone size: -; CDR3 length: 14; V gene: TRBV11-2; D gene: TRBD1; J gene: TRBJ1-1; CDR3 protein: CASSWRQGNTEAFF; CDR3 DNA: TGTGCCAGCAGCTGGAGACAGGGAAACACTGAAGCTTTCTTT
clone size: -; CDR3 length: 13; V gene: TRBV30; D gene: TRBD1; J gene: TRBJ2-5; CDR3 protein: CAWSRQGMGTQYF; CDR3 DNA: TGTGCCTGGAGTCGACAGGGAATGGGGACCCAGTACTTC
clone size: -; CDR3 length: 15; V gene: TRBV30; D gene: -; J gene: TRBJ2-2; CDR3 protein: CAGSPGGANTGELFF; CDR3 DNA: TGTGCCGGGTCCCCTGGCGGGGCGAACACCGGGGAGCTGTTTTTT
clone size: -; CDR3 length: 13; V gene: TRBV3-1/TRBV3-2; D gene: -; J gene: TRBJ1-1; CDR3 protein: CASSQDWRGGAFF; CDR3 DNA: TGTGCCAGCAGCCAAGATTGGAGGGGTGGAGCTTTCTTT
clone size: -; CDR3 length: 15; V gene: TRBV6-2/TRBV6-3; D gene: -; J gene: TRBJ1-5; CDR3 protein: CASSYPSNSNQPQHF; CDR3 DNA: TGTGCCAGCAGTTACCCATCCAATAGCAATCAGCCCCAGCATTTT
clone size: -; CDR3 length: 13; V gene: TRBV5-4; D gene: -; J gene: TRBJ2-5; CDR3 protein: CASSFQGGETQYF; CDR3 DNA: TGTGCCAGCAGCTTCCAGGGTGGAGAGACCCAGTACTTC
clone size: once; CDR3 length: 13; V gene: TRBV12-3/TRBV12-4; D gene: -; J gene: TRBJ1-1; CDR3 protein: CASTVRGNTEAFF; CDR3 DNA: TGTGCCAGCACCGTAAGGGGGAACACTGAAGCTTTCTTT
clone size: -; CDR3 length: 13; V gene: TRBV30; D gene: -; J gene: TRBJ2-7; CDR3 protein: CAWMDSPSYEQYF; CDR3 DNA: TGTGCCTGGATGGACAGCCCCTCCTACGAGCAGTACTTC
clone size: -; CDR3 length: 14; V gene: TRBV10-3; D gene: TRBD1; J gene: TRBJ2-1; CDR3 protein: CASAPGQGGNEQFF; CDR3 DNA: TGTGCCTCGGCCCCCGGACAGGGTGGCAATGAGCAGTTCTTC
clone size: -; CDR3 length: 15; V gene: TRBV6-5; D gene: TRBD1; J gene: TRBJ2-7; CDR3 protein: CASSRVGQGAYEQYF; CDR3 DNA: TGTGCCAGCAGTCGCGTGGGACAGGGCGCCTACGAGCAGTACTTC
clone size: -; CDR3 length: 15; V gene: TRBV3-1/TRBV3-2; D gene: -; J gene: TRBJ2-1; CDR3 protein: CASSKDLISYNEQFF; CDR3 DNA: TGTGCCAGCAGCAAGGACTTAATATCCTACAATGAGCAGTTCTTC
clone size: -; CDR3 length: 15; V gene: TRBV25-1; D gene: -; J gene: TRBJ1-2; CDR3 protein: CASSPLEAGFVGYTF; CDR3 DNA: TGTGCCAGCAGCCCTCTTGAGGCTGGGTTTGTTGGCTACACCTTC
clone size: -; CDR3 length: 14; V gene: TRBV5-1; D gene: -; J gene: TRBJ1-5; CDR3 protein: CASSLEGLGQPQHF; CDR3 DNA: TGCGCCAGCAGTCTGGAGGGGTTAGGGCAGCCCCAGCATTTT
clone size: few; CDR3 length: 14; V gene: TRBV11-3; D gene: -; J gene: TRBJ2-2; CDR3 protein: CASSDRVGTGELFF; CDR3 DNA: TGTGCCAGCAGCGACAGAGTCGGAACCGGGGAGCTGTTTTTT
clone size: -; CDR3 length: 15; V gene: TRBV11-2; D gene: -; J gene: TRBJ2-1; CDR3 protein: CASTHSLSSYNEQFF; CDR3 DNA: TGTGCCAGCACCCATTCGCTTAGCTCCTACAATGAGCAGTTCTTC
clone size: once; CDR3 length: 12; V gene: TRBV18; D gene: -; J gene: TRBJ1-2; CDR3 protein: CASSRDFYGYTF; CDR3 DNA: TGTGCCAGCTCACGGGACTTCTATGGCTACACCTTC
clone size: few; CDR3 length: 13; V gene: TRBV6-4; D gene: -; J gene: TRBJ1-4; CDR3 protein: CASSLDPGEKLFF; CDR3 DNA: TGTGCCAGCAGTCTCGACCCAGGTGAAAAACTGTTTTTT
clone size: once; CDR3 length: 13; V gene: TRBV7-2; D gene: -; J gene: TRBJ2-4; CDR3 protein: CASTPTGRNIQYF; CDR3 DNA: TGTGCCAGCACCCCGACAGGGAGGAACATTCAGTACTTC
clone size: -; CDR3 length: 22; V gene: TRBV20-1; D gene: TRBD1; J gene: TRBJ2-7; CDR3 protein: CSASVPQIRPRTGSLGCYEQYF; CDR3 DNA: TGCAGTGCTAGTGTCCCTCAAATCCGACCCCGGACAGGGAGTCTCGGGTGTTACGAGCAGTACTTC
clone size: -; CDR3 length: 14; V gene: TRBV28; D gene: TRBD1; J gene: TRBJ1-3; CDR3 protein: CASSTGTGGNTIYF; CDR3 DNA: TGTGCCAGCAGTACCGGGACAGGCGGAAACACCATATATTTT
clone size: -; CDR3 length: 13; V gene: TRBV30; D gene: -; J gene: TRBJ1-5; CDR3 protein: CASQGSRDQPQHF; CDR3 DNA: TGTGCCTCCCAGGGATCGCGCGACCAGCCCCAGCATTTT
clone size: -; CDR3 length: 15; V gene: TRBV3-1/TRBV3-2; D gene: -; J gene: TRBJ2-2; CDR3 protein: CASSQDSRNTGELFF; CDR3 DNA: TGTGCCAGCAGCCAAGATTCGCGGAACACCGGGGAGCTGTTTTTT
clone size: -; CDR3 length: 14; V gene: TRBV19; D gene: -; J gene: TRBJ1-1; CDR3 protein: CASSIGTRNTEAFF; CDR3 DNA: TGTGCCAGTAGTATCGGGACAAGGAACACTGAAGCTTTCTTT
clone size: once; CDR3 length: 14; V gene: TRBV4-3; D gene: TRBD1; J gene: TRBJ1-4; CDR3 protein: CASSQGQGEEKLFF; CDR3 DNA: TGCGCCAGCAGCCAGGGACAGGGTGAAGAAAAACTGTTTTTT
clone size: once; CDR3 length: 14; V gene: TRBV7-8; D gene: TRBD2; J gene: TRBJ2-7; CDR3 protein: CASGSGGPGDEQYF; CDR3 DNA: TGTGCCAGCGGGAGCGGGGGTCCGGGAGACGAGCAGTACTTC
clone size: -; CDR3 length: 13; V gene: TRBV19; D gene: -; J gene: TRBJ1-2; CDR3 protein: CASSKTGLYGYTF; CDR3 DNA: TGTGCCAGTAGTAAGACAGGACTCTATGGCTACACCTTC
clone size: -; CDR3 length: 14; V gene: TRBV6-5; D gene: TRBD1; J gene: TRBJ1-5; CDR3 protein: CASNKGQLNQPQHF; CDR3 DNA: TGTGCCAGCAATAAGGGACAGCTAAATCAGCCCCAGCATTTT
clone size: -; CDR3 length: 13; V gene: TRBV3-1/TRBV3-2; D gene: -; J gene: TRBJ1-4; CDR3 protein: CASSRDGRKKLFF; CDR3 DNA: TGTGCCAGCAGCCGGGACGGGAGGAAAAAACTGTTTTTT
clone size: -; CDR3 length: 16; V gene: TRBV11-3; D gene: TRBD2; J gene: TRBJ2-1; CDR3 protein: CASSFTGLGPNNEQFF; CDR3 DNA: TGTGCCAGCAGCTTTACGGGACTAGGCCCGAACAATGAGCAGTTCTTC
clone size: few; CDR3 length: 11; V gene: TRBV12-3/TRBV12-4; D gene: -; J gene: TRBJ1-1; CDR3 protein: CASSTNTEAFF; CDR3 DNA: TGTGCCAGCAGCACTAACACTGAAGCTTTCTTT
clone size: -; CDR3 length: 16; V gene: TRBV11-3; D gene: TRBD1; J gene: TRBJ1-1; CDR3 protein: CASSPSTGTANTEAFF; CDR3 DNA: TGTGCCAGCAGCCCCTCAACCGGGACAGCCAACACTGAAGCTTTCTTT
clone size: -; CDR3 length: 14; V gene: TRBV2; D gene: -; J gene: TRBJ1-1; CDR3 protein: CASSETGGWTEAFF; CDR3 DNA: TGTGCCAGCAGTGAAACGGGGGGGTGGACTGAAGCTTTCTTT
clone size: -; CDR3 length: 13; V gene: TRBV10-3; D gene: TRBD2; J gene: TRBJ2-3; CDR3 protein: CAIMGLAGETQYF; CDR3 DNA: TGTGCCATCATGGGGCTAGCGGGAGAGACGCAGTATTTT
clone size: -; CDR3 length: 13; V gene: TRBV12-3/TRBV12-4; D gene: -; J gene: TRBJ2-5; CDR3 protein: CASSLNILETQYF; CDR3 DNA: TGTGCCAGCAGTTTAAATATACTGGAGACCCAGTACTTC
clone size: -; CDR3 length: 11; V gene: TRBV27; D gene: -; J gene: TRBJ2-7; CDR3 protein: CASSGRGEQYF; CDR3 DNA: TGTGCCAGCTCGGGGCGGGGAGAGCAGTACTTC
clone size: -; CDR3 length: 18; V gene: TRBV5-5; D gene: TRBD2; J gene: TRBJ2-1; CDR3 protein: CASSTGLAGVPPRNEQFF; CDR3 DNA: TGTGCCAGCAGCACCGGACTAGCGGGAGTCCCTCCTCGGAATGAGCAGTTCTTC
clone size: -; CDR3 length: 14; V gene: TRBV5-1; D gene: -; J gene: TRBJ1-6; CDR3 protein: CASSTSGDNSPLHF; CDR3 DNA: TGCGCCAGCAGCACCTCAGGGGACAATTCACCCCTCCACTTT